This T cell receptor beta chain was obtained from a study of CD4+ T cells in melanoma. Libraries were prepared by immunoSEQ multiplex PCR; TCRdb keeps only in-frame clonotypes and omits some of them. The table includes 13,000 or so clones, 70% detected once. With V trimmed by 4 bases and J by 8 bases, 7 bases remained unmatched. The CDR3 is 13 amino acids. In germline, CDR1 is LNHDA, CDR2 SQIVND (reference sequence). The receptor's source is a human donor with melanoma. The specimen sequenced was cells from a culture (not recorded whether cultured in vitro). The V call is TRBV19, the J call TRBJ1-2, with 7 nucleotides matching TRBD1. The CDR3 region is CASSTQGGGGYTF. DNA of the CDR3: TGTGCCAGTAGTACCCAGGGGGGCGGAGGCTACACCTTC. Full variable domain (remainder filled in from reference TRBV19 and TRBJ1-2): DGGITQSPKYLFRKEGQNVTLSCEQNLNHDAMYWYRQDPGQGLRLIYYSQIVNDFQKGDIAEGYSVSREKKESFPLTVTSAQKNPTAFYLCASSTQGGGGYTFGSGTRLTVV.